These 15 T cell receptor beta chains came from one sample sequenced in a study of cytomegalovirus exposure and HLA in healthy donors. The protocol was immunoSEQ multiplex PCR, while the TCRdb copy is restricted to in-frame clones and leaves out a portion. The repertoire holds 150,000 to 200,000 clones, with around 85% as singletons. Sequencing was carried out using PBMCs. These receptors were collected from a man in his late teens or twenties in good health and CMV-seropositive.

The chain recombines TRBV6-5 with TRBJ2-7; D perhaps matches TRBD1 (6 bases). Germline V gives CDR1 MNHEY, CDR2 SVGAGI. The CDR3 runs to 16 residues. The ends were cut back, 0 bases at V and 3 bases at J, with 15 bases in the middle. The DNA of the CDR3 is TGTGCCAGCAGTTACTCAATGCCAGGGGTCGGCTACGAGCAGTACTTC. Its protein is CASSYSMPGVGYEQYF.

This chain joins TRBV5-1 and TRBJ2-2; perhaps TRBD2 as D (5 bases). From germline, CDR1 is SGHRS and CDR2 YFSETQ. The CDR3 is made up of 17 amino acids. Trimming took off 5 bases at V and 2 bases at J, with 19 bases between the two ends. The CDR3 DNA follows: TGCGCCAGCAGTCCCTCCGTCCTAGCCGATAACACCGGGGAGCTGTTTTTT. It is translated as CASSPSVLADNTGELFF.

This chain's CDR3 is CASSSSTRPTDTQYF. The CDR3 nucleotides are TGTGCCAGCAGTTCCTCGACTAGACCCACAGATACGCAGTATTTT. This rearrangement joins TRBV28 to TRBJ2-3, with D possibly matching TRBD2 (6 bases). CDR1 and CDR2 from the germline V gene are MDHEN and SYDVKM. CDR3 length: 15 amino acids. V shed 4 bases and J shed 2 bases, with 13 bases lying between them. The variable domain in full, with the rest retrieved from reference TRBV28 and TRBJ2-3, is DVKVTQSSRYLVKRTGEKVFLECVQDMDHENMFWYRQDPGLGLRLIYFSYDVKMKEKGDIPEGYSVSREKKERFSLILESASTNQTSMYLCASSSSTRPTDTQYFGPGTRLTVL.

This clone has a handful of counts. The gene calls are TRBV11-2 and TRBJ1-2; perhaps TRBD1 as D (5 bases). CDR3 length: 13 amino acids. V gave up 3 bases and J gave up 8 bases, with 13 bases separating them. Germline values: CDR1 SGHAT, CDR2 FQNNGV. The CDR3 sequence: CASSFPGLSGYTF. The CDR3 DNA sequence: TGTGCCAGCAGCTTCCCGGGACTGAGCGGCTACACCTTC. Full variable domain (remainder filled in from reference TRBV11-2 and TRBJ1-2): EAGVAQSPRYKIIEKRQSVAFWCNPISGHATLYWYQQILGQGPKLLIQFQNNGVVDDSQLPKDRFSAERLKGVDSTLKIQPAKLEDSAVYLCASSFPGLSGYTFGSGTRLTVV.

The chain has TRBV5-4 and TRBJ2-1; 15 bases align to TRBD2. The CDR3 totals 16 residues. The V gene end was trimmed by 4 bases and the J gene end by 2 bases; junction bases not matched to a gene: 1. Germline CDR1 SGHNT, CDR2 YYREEE (reference sequence). CDR3 DNA: TGTGCCAGCAGCGGGACTAGCGGGAGGCCCTACAATGAGCAGTTCTTC. It yields the protein CASSGTSGRPYNEQFF.

The J gene is TRBJ2-1, the V gene TRBV27; TRBD2 is a possible D gene (6 bases). The CDR3 sequence is 16 residues long. V was shortened by 6 bases and J by 2 bases, with 17 bases between the two germline ends. Germline V gene data show CDR1 as MNHEY and CDR2 as SMNVEV (reference sequence). For the CDR3, the DNA is TGTGCCAGCAGCCCTCTTTTAGCGGCTCCCTACAATGAGCAGTTCTTC. Translated: CASSPLLAAPYNEQFF.

This clone was counted only a few times. The rearrangement links TRBV5-4 to TRBJ2-3; TRBD2 aligns across 11 bases. Germline CDR1 SGHNT, CDR2 YYREEE (reference sequence). There are 16 residues in the CDR3. After removal of 4 bases from V and 2 bases from J, the junction contained 6 bases not matched to a gene. The DNA for the CDR3 is TGTGCCAGCAGCGCCGGACTAGCGGGCCTCACAGATACGCAGTATTTT. It translates to CASSAGLAGLTDTQYF.

The V gene is TRBV5-1, the J gene TRBJ1-2; D not resolved. Germline values: CDR1 SGHRS, CDR2 YFSETQ. This CDR3 comprises 18 residues. Deletions cut 0 bases from V and 0 bases from J, with 18 bases between. CDR3 sequence (DNA): TGCGCCAGCAGCTTGGCTCCCCGATCGAGCATATCTAACTATGGCTACACCTTC. This sequence encodes CASSLAPRSSISNYGYTF.

The chain joins TRBV4-2 to TRBJ2-7, with 9 bases that match TRBD2. The length of the CDR3 is 16 residues. Germline V lookup: CDR1 LGHNA, CDR2 YNFKEQ. J lost 4 bases, V lost 0 bases, and 7 bases had no gene match. CDR3 coding DNA: TGTGCCAGCAGCCAAGATCCCGGAGCGGGAGGTTACGAGCAGTACTTC. Residues: CASSQDPGAGGYEQYF.

The V and J genes are TRBV2 and TRBJ2-5; 7 bases agree with TRBD2. This CDR3 has 12 residues. After removal of 1 base from V and 9 bases from J, the junction contained 2 bases not matched to a gene. CDR1 SNHLY and CDR2 FYNNEI come from the germline V gene. CDR3 residues: CASSEVAGAQYF. As DNA, the CDR3 is TGTGCCAGCAGTGAAGTGGCGGGGGCCCAGTACTTC.

This chain links TRBV27 with TRBJ1-1; D unclear. Germline V gene sequence: CDR1 MNHEY, CDR2 SMNVEV (reference sequence). V dropped 0 bases and J dropped 1 base, with 9 bases sitting between them. This CDR3 has 15 residues. CDR3 loop: CASSLSRVGNTEAFF. Here the CDR3 DNA reads TGTGCCAGCAGTTTATCGAGGGTAGGGAACACTGAAGCTTTCTTT.

This rearrangement joins TRBV5-8 to TRBJ2-6, with D maybe TRBD1 (6 bases). CDR1 is SGHTS, CDR2 YDEGEE, per germline. V dropped 4 bases and J dropped 2 bases, with 10 bases sitting between them. The CDR3 covers 15 residues. CDR3 coding DNA: TGTGCCAGCAGCCGCCGGGACACTGGGGCCAACGTCCTGACTTTC. It encodes CASSRRDTGANVLTF.

The chain recombines TRBV28 with TRBJ2-3; perhaps TRBD2 as D (6 bases). Trimming removed 7 bases at V and 2 bases at J, with 16 bases between. CDR3 size: 15 residues. Germline V gene data show CDR1 as MDHEN and CDR2 as SYDVKM. In DNA, the CDR3 is TGTGCCAGCACCGACCCGGGAGCGGTCACAGATACGCAGTATTTT. Translation gives CASTDPGAVTDTQYF.

The J gene is TRBJ2-2, the V gene TRBV6-5; D ambiguous. V was pared by 2 bases and J by 5 bases, with 6 bases between. Germline V gene sequence: CDR1 MNHEY, CDR2 SVGAGI. The CDR3 runs to 13 residues. The CDR3, as DNA: TGTGCCAGCAGTTACATACAGACCGGGGAGCTGTTTTTT. Protein: CASSYIQTGELFF.

Only one count was recorded for this clone. The chain carries TRBV7-2 and TRBJ1-2, with D possibly TRBD1 on 6 matching bases. The CDR3 runs 15 residues. Germline V gene data show CDR1 as SGHTA and CDR2 as FQGNSA. Trimming removed 1 base from V and 1 base from J, with 10 bases in between. In DNA, the CDR3 is TGTGCCAGCAGCTTAGAGGGGGTTCTTAACTATGGCTACACCTTC. Translating it yields CASSLEGVLNYGYTF.